These 31 T cell receptor beta chains originate from one sample sequenced in a study of early T cells in non-severe SARS-CoV-2 infection. Each CDR3 protein is one row after TCRdb ran MiXCR on the 5' RACE reads. The repertoire holds some 32,000 distinct CDR3 sequences, with 3% to 5% as singletons. Sequenced sample: whole blood. The receptors originated from an adult who was a healthcare worker with PCR-confirmed SARS-CoV-2 infection or an uninfected control (not recorded which).

This clonotype occurred many times. The chain recombines TRBV12-3 or TRBV12-4 with TRBJ1-5; D not certain. Trimming left V 4 bases short and J 6 bases short, with 13 bases between. The CDR3 length is 14 residues. The CDR3 DNA follows: TGTGCCAGCAGTTCCCGTCGTCTTCGTCAGCCCCAGCATTTT. It codes for CASSSRRLRQPQHF.

In this sample, this clonotype turned up many times. The chain combines TRBV6-5 with TRBJ2-3, with no clear D. With 0 bases removed from V and 1 base from J, the gap between germline ends came to 8 bases. The CDR3 is made up of 15 amino acids. CDR1 is MNHEY, CDR2 SVGAGI, per germline. The CDR3 DNA is TGTGCCAGCAGTTACTCCGGCCTCGGCACAGATACGCAGTATTTT. Its translation: CASSYSGLGTDTQYF.

The table lists this clonotype with many counts. The rearrangement links TRBV6-5 to TRBJ1-1; D unresolved. This CDR3 is 11 amino acids long. Germline V gives CDR1 MNHEY, CDR2 SVGAGI. V was cut by 2 bases and J by 9 bases, with 7 bases left in between. The CDR3 region is CASSYREKAFF. The CDR3 DNA reads TGTGCCAGCAGTTACCGGGAGAAAGCTTTCTTT.

The genes are TRBV7-9 and TRBJ2-3; 10 nucleotides agree with TRBD1. Germline loops: CDR1 SEHNR, CDR2 FQNEAQ (reference sequence). V was pared by 5 bases and J by 0 bases, with 14 bases of the junction left unmatched. The CDR3 totals 19 residues. The CDR3: CASSNPGTGAKHSTDTQYF. Here the CDR3 DNA reads TGTGCCAGCAGCAACCCCGGGACAGGGGCTAAGCATAGCACAGATACGCAGTATTTT.

This clonotype was seen ten or more times. The V gene is TRBV6-5, the J gene TRBJ2-7; no firm D call. The V end was cut by 4 bases, the J end by 7 bases, with 17 bases between. Germline loops: CDR1 MNHEY, CDR2 SVGAGI. The CDR3 runs to 14 residues. CDR3 DNA: TGTGCCAGCAGTTTCTCCGGAACTGTATGGGAGCAGTACTTC. As protein: CASSFSGTVWEQYF.

There are many counts of this clonotype. The chain combines TRBV12-3 or TRBV12-4 with TRBJ1-5; D is perhaps TRBD1 (5 bases). V lost 5 bases to trimming and J lost 2 bases, with 10 bases between them. The CDR3 contains 14 residues. The CDR3 region has the DNA TGTGCCAGCAGTGGGACGAGGGGCAATCAGCCCCAGCATTTT. It codes for CASSGTRGNQPQHF.

This clonotype was seen many times. The chain uses TRBV20-1 and TRBJ2-7; perhaps TRBD2 as D (6 bases). Germline V lookup: CDR1 DFQATT, CDR2 SNEGSKA (reference sequence). V shed 1 base and J shed 2 bases, with 9 bases lying between them. This CDR3 contains 13 residues. CDR3 sequence: CSARGQRAYEQYF. The CDR3 nucleotides are TGCAGTGCTAGAGGACAGCGGGCCTACGAGCAGTACTTC.

This chain connects TRBV7-9 to TRBJ1-4; D call uncertain. Between the trimmed V and J ends, which lost 1 base and 0 bases, there was a span of 6 bases. Germline CDR1 reads SEHNR; CDR2 reads FQNEAQ (reference sequence). This CDR3 region has 15 residues. CDR3 protein: CASSLGTATNEKLFF. The DNA for the CDR3 is TGTGCCAGCAGCTTAGGCACTGCAACTAATGAAAAACTGTTTTTT.

This clonotype was counted ten times or more. CDR3 nucleotides: TGTGCCAGCAGCTTAGTCTCTAGCGGAATCACAGATACGCAGTATTTT. Residues: CASSLVSSGITDTQYF. This chain uses TRBV7-2 with TRBJ2-3, with 7 bases identical to TRBD2. After removal of 1 base from V and 2 bases from J, the junction contained 6 bases not matched to a gene. This CDR3 region has 16 residues. Germline V gene data show CDR1 as SGHTA and CDR2 as FQGNSA.

This clonotype was counted ten times or more. The chain couples TRBV5-1 to TRBJ2-1; 8 bases are shared with TRBD1. The CDR3 is 15 amino acids. The trim removed 0 bases at V and 9 bases at J, leaving 8 bases unmatched. Germline CDR1 and CDR2: SGHRS and YFSETQ. As DNA, the CDR3 is TGCGCCAGCAGCTTGGCGTCAGGGGGCTGGGGTGAGCAGTTCTTC. As protein: CASSLASGGWGEQFF.

This clonotype was observed many times. The chain couples TRBV5-1 to TRBJ1-1; TRBD1 might be the D (5 bases). Deletions cut 0 bases from V and 2 bases from J, with 11 bases between. The CDR3 spans 15 residues. CDR1 SGHRS and CDR2 YFSETQ come from the germline V gene. In DNA form, the CDR3 reads TGCGCCAGCAGCTTGGATCCCGGGACCAACACTGAAGCTTTCTTT. It codes for CASSLDPGTNTEAFF.

This clonotype was detected many times. The V call is TRBV18, the J call TRBJ2-1; a weak D match, TRBD1 (5 bases). The CDR3 length is 15 residues. Germline values: CDR1 KGHSH, CDR2 LQKENI. V was shortened by 1 base and J by 4 bases, with 11 bases between the two germline ends. The CDR3 is CASSPRPPGYNEQFF. The CDR3 DNA is TGTGCCAGCTCACCACGTCCTCCAGGGTACAATGAGCAGTTCTTC.

This clonotype has at least ten counts. The V call is TRBV6-5, the J call TRBJ1-6; D possibly corresponds to TRBD1 (6 bases). The CDR3 covers 16 residues. Germline-derived CDR1 and CDR2 are MNHEY and SVGAGI. Trimming cost V 1 base and J 7 bases, with 14 bases left between them. The CDR3, as DNA: TGTGCCAGCAGTTACTACATGACAGGCTCCAATTCACCCCTCCACTTT. The encoded protein is CASSYYMTGSNSPLHF.

This clonotype was observed many times. This chain links TRBV18 with TRBJ1-6; perhaps TRBD1 as D (6 bases). The V end lost 5 bases, the J end lost 3 bases, and 14 bases lay between the germline ends. The length of the CDR3 is 16 residues. Germline CDR1 and CDR2: KGHSH and LQKENI. The CDR3 here is CASSALGGNYNSPLHF. The CDR3 bases are TGTGCCAGCTCAGCACTAGGGGGAAACTATAATTCACCCCTCCACTTT.

This clonotype occurred a few times. The chain uses TRBV7-2 and TRBJ2-1; 8 positions agree with TRBD2. CDR1 is SGHTA, CDR2 FQGNSA, per germline. The CDR3 has 14 residues. Unmatched junction bases numbered 8, after V lost 5 bases and J lost 8 bases. This CDR3 reads CASSRSGGPYEQFF. The CDR3 nucleotides are TGTGCCAGCAGCCGGTCGGGAGGGCCGTATGAGCAGTTCTTC.

This clonotype was found many times. J is TRBJ2-2 and V is TRBV10-3, with D unclear. In germline, CDR1 is ENHRY, CDR2 SYGVKD. CDR3 length: 13 amino acids. The V gene lost 10 bases and the J gene lost 3 bases, with 12 bases spanning the gap. The CDR3 spells CATGRRDTGELFF. The CDR3 DNA reads TGTGCCACCGGACGCCGCGACACCGGGGAGCTGTTTTTT.

Many counts were recorded for this clonotype. The V gene is TRBV6-2 or TRBV6-3, the J gene TRBJ2-1, with D possibly being TRBD2 (5 bases). Between the trimmed V and J ends, which lost 0 bases and 6 bases, there was a span of 18 bases. This CDR3 comprises 17 residues. CDR1 is MNHEY, CDR2 SVGEGT, per germline. The CDR3 DNA sequence: TGTGCCAGCAGTTACTCCCCAGCGGTACTAAGGGTCAATGAGCAGTTCTTC. Translating it yields CASSYSPAVLRVNEQFF.

This clonotype was observed at least ten times. The chain recombines TRBV20-1 with TRBJ1-1; D is ambiguous. CDR1 is DFQATT, CDR2 SNEGSKA, per germline (reference sequence). V lost 4 bases and J lost 2, with 8 bases in between. This CDR3 region has 12 residues. DNA of the CDR3: TGCAGTGCTATTCCCCGAAACACTGAAGCTTTCTTT. Amino acid sequence: CSAIPRNTEAFF.

This clonotype was counted ten times or more. A junction boundary mismatches the germline segment, possibly from a read error. The rearrangement joins TRBV7-2 to TRBJ1-5; D not certain. The CDR3 has 15 amino acids. Germline CDR1 SGHTA, CDR2 FQGNSA. The CDR3 DNA sequence: TGTGCCAGCAGCTCGGACTCCCGAAGCACTCAGCCCCAGCATTTT. Protein: CASSSDSRSTQPQHF. Filled out from reference TRBV7-2 and TRBJ1-5, the complete variable domain reads GAGVSQSPSNKVTEKGKDVELRCDPISGHTALYWYRQSLGQGLEFLIYFQGNSAPDKSGLPSDRFSAERTGGSVSTLTIQRTQQEDSAVYLCASSSDSRSTQPQHFGDGTRLSIL.

This clonotype was picked up many times. V is TRBV27 and J is TRBJ2-7; 11 nucleotides line up with TRBD2. Germline CDR1 reads MNHEY; CDR2 reads SMNVEV (reference sequence). With 5 bases clipped from V and 6 bases from J, the junction kept 9 bases outside the gene matches. This CDR3 spans 15 amino acids. CDR3 residues: CASSPLTSGKGEQYF. Written as DNA, the CDR3 is TGTGCCAGCAGTCCCTTGACTAGCGGGAAGGGCGAGCAGTACTTC.

The rearrangement uses TRBV18 and TRBJ2-2, with a tentative D call TRBD1 (6 bases). CDR1 and CDR2 (germline): KGHSH, LQKENI. The CDR3 extends over 15 amino acids. Trimming took 2 bases from V and 6 from J, leaving 13 bases between them. The CDR3 nucleotides are TGTGCCAGCTCACCAAGCGAAACAGGGTCCGGGGAGCTGTTTTTT. Its protein product is CASSPSETGSGELFF. Filled out from reference TRBV18 and TRBJ2-2, the complete variable domain reads NAGVMQNPRHLVRRRGQEARLRCSPMKGHSHVYWYRQLPEEGLKFMVYLQKENIIDESGMPKERFSAEFPKEGPSILRIQQVVRGDSAAYFCASSPSETGSGELFFGEGSRLTVL.

In its sample, this clonotype was seen many times. CDR3 loop: CASSSKTGNSPLHF. The CDR3 DNA reads TGTGCCAGCAGCAGCAAAACAGGAAATTCACCCCTCCACTTT. This chain uses TRBV3-1 with TRBJ1-6; TRBD1 might be the D (5 bases). V was clipped by 5 bases and J by 7 bases, with 12 bases between them. Germline V gene sequence: CDR1 LGHDT, CDR2 YNNKEL (reference sequence). The CDR3 sequence is 14 residues long.

The table lists this clonotype with many counts. The chain carries TRBV18 and TRBJ1-3, with D uncertain. The germline CDR1 and CDR2 sequences are KGHSH and LQKENI. The CDR3 has 16 residues. Trimming stripped 1 base from V and 0 bases from J, with 10 bases between. CDR3 bases: TGTGCCAGCTCACCACTGAAAGAGAGCTCTGGAAACACCATATATTTT. This gives the protein CASSPLKESSGNTIYF.

The chain couples TRBV7-8 to TRBJ2-2, with a possible D match to TRBD1 (6 bases). Germline-derived CDR1 and CDR2 are SGHVS and FQNEAQ. Trimming took 5 bases from V and 2 from J, leaving 15 bases between them. The length of the CDR3 is 16 residues. CDR3 region: CASSIKSRGNTGELFF. CDR3 coding DNA: TGTGCCAGCAGCATAAAGTCCAGGGGTAACACCGGGGAGCTGTTTTTT.

At least ten counts were recorded for this clonotype. The J gene is TRBJ1-3, the V gene TRBV18; D is possibly TRBD1 (5 bases). CDR1 KGHSH and CDR2 LQKENI come from the germline V gene. Trimming cost V 1 base and J 2 bases, with 18 bases left between them. The CDR3 sequence is 18 residues long. The CDR3 sequence is CASSPLTARAYAGNTIYF. DNA for the CDR3: TGTGCCAGCTCACCACTAACGGCCAGGGCATACGCTGGAAACACCATATATTTT.

This clonotype occurred many times. The chain links TRBV7-2 to TRBJ2-3; either TRBD1 or TRBD2 may fit D (5 bases each). The CDR3 spans 15 residues. Germline V gene sequence: CDR1 SGHTA, CDR2 FQGNSA. Between the trimmed V and J ends, which lost 4 bases and 4 bases, there was a span of 15 bases. The CDR3 here is CASSSGSMGADTQYF. The CDR3 DNA reads TGTGCCAGCAGCTCCGGGTCTATGGGGGCAGATACGCAGTATTTT.

This clonotype was counted ten times or more. This chain joins TRBV18 and TRBJ2-5, with D possibly TRBD2 on 5 matching bases. Germline CDR1 is KGHSH and CDR2 is LQKENI. The CDR3 runs to 14 residues. V dropped 3 bases and J dropped 5 bases, with 13 bases sitting between them. The CDR3 bases are TGTGCCAGCTCACCCCCGACTATGCGGGAGACCCAGTACTTC. Translation gives CASSPPTMRETQYF.

This clonotype was recorded at least ten times. The V and J genes are TRBV27 and TRBJ2-1; D unclear. V shed 3 bases and J shed 0 bases, with 9 bases lying between them. Germline CDR1 MNHEY, CDR2 SMNVEV (reference sequence). The CDR3 consists of 15 residues. The CDR3 protein is CASSFAPVSYNEQFF. As DNA, the CDR3 is TGTGCCAGCAGTTTCGCTCCAGTCTCCTACAATGAGCAGTTCTTC.

Comments on this clonotype: Compared with germline, one end of the junction differs, possibly owing to a read error. The chain carries TRBV4-3 and TRBJ2-7; 8 bases match TRBD2. The germline CDR1 and CDR2 sequences are LGHNA and YSLEER. The CDR3 sequence is 15 residues long. In nucleotides, the CDR3 is TGCGCCAGCAGCCAAGAGGTAATAGCGGGATACGGGCAGTACTTC. It translates to CASSQEVIAGYGQYF.

This clonotype was counted many times. This rearrangement joins TRBV7-2 to TRBJ1-1; 10 positions agree with TRBD1. The CDR3 totals 15 residues. V shed 5 bases and J 6 bases; nucleotides not matched to a gene: 9. Germline V gene lookup returns CDR1 SGHTA and CDR2 FQGNSA. For the CDR3, the DNA is TGTGCCAGCAGCACCCGACAGGGGGCGCGATCTGAAGCTTTCTTT. It codes for CASSTRQGARSEAFF. The variable domain in full, with the rest retrieved from reference TRBV7-2 and TRBJ1-1, is GAGVSQSPSNKVTEKGKDVELRCDPISGHTALYWYRQSLGQGLEFLIYFQGNSAPDKSGLPSDRFSAERTGGSVSTLTIQRTQQEDSAVYLCASSTRQGARSEAFFGQGTRLTVV.

This clonotype was seen repeatedly, ten times or more. The V gene is TRBV20-1, the J gene TRBJ2-1; either TRBD1 or TRBD2 may fit D (5 bases each). This CDR3 region has 13 residues. The V end was cut by 7 bases, the J end by 7 bases, with 17 bases between. Per germline, CDR1 DFQATT and CDR2 SNEGSKA (reference sequence). CDR3 bases: TGCAGTGGGCAGGGATGGACTCAGAATGAGCAGTTCTTC. It yields the protein CSGQGWTQNEQFF.